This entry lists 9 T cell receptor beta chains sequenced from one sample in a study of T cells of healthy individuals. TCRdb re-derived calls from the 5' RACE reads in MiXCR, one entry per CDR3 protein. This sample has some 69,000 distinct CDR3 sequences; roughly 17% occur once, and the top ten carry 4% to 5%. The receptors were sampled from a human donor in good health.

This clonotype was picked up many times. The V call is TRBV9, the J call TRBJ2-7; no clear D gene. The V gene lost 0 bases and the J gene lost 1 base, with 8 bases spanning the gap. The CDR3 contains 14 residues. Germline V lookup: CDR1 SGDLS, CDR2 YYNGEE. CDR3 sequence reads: CASSVGGVSYEQYF. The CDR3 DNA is TGTGCCAGCAGCGTAGGCGGAGTATCCTACGAGCAGTACTTC.

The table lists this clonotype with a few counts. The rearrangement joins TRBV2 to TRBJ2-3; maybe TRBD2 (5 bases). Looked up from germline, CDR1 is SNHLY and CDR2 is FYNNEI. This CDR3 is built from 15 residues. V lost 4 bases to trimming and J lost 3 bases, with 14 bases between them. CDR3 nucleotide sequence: TGTGCCAGCAGTGGAGGAGGTCGGGCGACAGATACGCAGTATTTT. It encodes CASSGGGRATDTQYF.

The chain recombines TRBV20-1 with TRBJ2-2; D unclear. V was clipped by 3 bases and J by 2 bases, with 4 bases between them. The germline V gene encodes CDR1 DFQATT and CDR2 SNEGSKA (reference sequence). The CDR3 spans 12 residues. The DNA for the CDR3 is TGCAGTGCTAGCAGTAACACCGGGGAGCTGTTTTTT. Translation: CSASSNTGELFF.

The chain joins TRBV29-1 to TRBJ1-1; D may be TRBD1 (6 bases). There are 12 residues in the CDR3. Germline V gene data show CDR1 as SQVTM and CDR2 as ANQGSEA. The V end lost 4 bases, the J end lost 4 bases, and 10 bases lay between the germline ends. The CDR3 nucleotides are TGCAGCGTTGGGGGGGGCGGCACTGAAGCTTTCTTT. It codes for CSVGGGGTEAFF.

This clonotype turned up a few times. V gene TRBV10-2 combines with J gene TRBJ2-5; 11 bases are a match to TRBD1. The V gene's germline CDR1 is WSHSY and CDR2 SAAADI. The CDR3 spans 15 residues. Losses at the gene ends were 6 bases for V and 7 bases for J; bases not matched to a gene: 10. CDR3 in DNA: TGCGCCAGCAGAGCGGGGACAGGGGGAGTTGGGACCCAGTACTTC. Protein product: CASRAGTGGVGTQYF.

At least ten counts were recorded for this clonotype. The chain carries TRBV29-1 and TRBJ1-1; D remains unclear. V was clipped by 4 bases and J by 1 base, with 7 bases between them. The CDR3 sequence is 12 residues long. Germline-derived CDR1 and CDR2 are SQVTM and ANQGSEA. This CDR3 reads CSVVWRNTEAFF. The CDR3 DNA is TGCAGCGTTGTTTGGAGGAACACTGAAGCTTTCTTT.

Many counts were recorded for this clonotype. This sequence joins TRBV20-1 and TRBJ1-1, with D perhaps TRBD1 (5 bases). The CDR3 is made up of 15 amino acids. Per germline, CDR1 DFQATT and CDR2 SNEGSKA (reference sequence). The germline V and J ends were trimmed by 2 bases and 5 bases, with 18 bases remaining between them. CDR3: CSARSGLRGGTEAFF. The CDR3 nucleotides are TGCAGTGCTAGATCAGGATTAAGGGGCGGGACTGAAGCTTTCTTT.

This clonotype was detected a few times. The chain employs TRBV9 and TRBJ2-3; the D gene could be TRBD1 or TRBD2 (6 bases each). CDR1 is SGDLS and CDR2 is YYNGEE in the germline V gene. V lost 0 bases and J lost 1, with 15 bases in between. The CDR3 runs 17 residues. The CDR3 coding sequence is TGTGCCAGCAGCGTAGCTACGACGGGGGCCGGCACAGATACGCAGTATTTT. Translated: CASSVATTGAGTDTQYF.

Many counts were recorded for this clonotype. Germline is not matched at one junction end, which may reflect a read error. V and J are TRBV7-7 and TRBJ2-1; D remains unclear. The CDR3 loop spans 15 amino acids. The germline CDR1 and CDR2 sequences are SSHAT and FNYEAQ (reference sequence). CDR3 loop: CASSLVVSNYNEQFF. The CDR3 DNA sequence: TGTGCTAGCAGCTTAGTGGTCAGTAACTACAATGAGCAGTTCTTC.